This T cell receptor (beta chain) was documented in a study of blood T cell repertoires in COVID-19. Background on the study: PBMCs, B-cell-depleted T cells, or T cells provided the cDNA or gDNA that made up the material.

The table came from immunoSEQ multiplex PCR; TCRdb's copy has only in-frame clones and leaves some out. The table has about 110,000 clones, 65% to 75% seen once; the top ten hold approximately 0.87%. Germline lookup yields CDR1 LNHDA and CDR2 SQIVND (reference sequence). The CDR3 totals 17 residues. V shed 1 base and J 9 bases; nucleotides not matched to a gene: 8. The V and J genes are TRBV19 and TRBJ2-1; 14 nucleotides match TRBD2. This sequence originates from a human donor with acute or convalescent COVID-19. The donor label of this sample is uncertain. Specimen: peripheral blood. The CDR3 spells CASSIGGLAGAQVEQFF. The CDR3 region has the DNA TGTGCCAGTAGTATAGGGGGACTAGCGGGGGCGCAGGTTGAGCAGTTCTTC.